This TCR beta chain was profiled in a study of human T cells and chemical hapten exposure. Trimming removed 5 bases at V and 0 bases at J, with 14 bases between. CDR1 is SGHVS and CDR2 is FQNEAQ in the germline V gene. The CDR3 contains 16 residues. MiXCR, run by TCRdb on the RACE reads, gives a single entry per CDR3 protein. The sample consists of just over 350,000 distinct CDR3 sequences, about 6.3% of them appearing once. Time point: patch test 2, 6 weeks after DPC sensitization. Treatment specified: therapeutic diphenylcyclopropenone sensitization with weekly scalp DPC. This clonotype came up a few times.

The clonotype originates from a woman between 18 and 30 years old with alopecia areata. Some clones in this sample may be carry-over from other donors' samples. Specimen: whole blood, collected in connection with sensitization to the hapten diphenylcyclopropenone (DPC). The rearrangement joins TRBV7-8 to TRBJ1-3; D is ambiguous. The CDR3: CASSRRSTSSGNTIYF. CDR3 nucleotide sequence: TGTGCCAGCAGCCGCCGGAGTACCTCCTCTGGAAACACCATATATTTT.